This TCR beta chain is from a study of blood T cell repertoires in COVID-19. Study summary: Samples came from the United States, Italy and Spain, spanning acute and convalescent COVID-19.

TCRdb's copy holds only in-frame clones and misses some; the assay was immunoSEQ multiplex PCR. The table shows 250,000 to 400,000 clones, with almost 90% occurring only once. Followed longitudinally, the Seattle patients had been enrolled during active infection. Germline CDR1 is SGHAT and CDR2 is FQNNGV. V trimming: 5 bases; J trimming: 4 bases; junction bases outside the gene matches: 10. This CDR3 spans 18 amino acids. This clone was observed a few times. The chain couples TRBV11-2 to TRBJ2-6, with 11 bases identical to TRBD1. Specimen: peripheral blood. This receptor was taken from a woman aged 25 to 39 with COVID-19, enrolled during active disease. The chain's CDR3 is CASSPGDRGFYGANVLTF. The CDR3 bases are TGTGCCAGCAGCCCGGGGGACAGGGGGTTCTACGGGGCCAACGTCCTGACTTTC.